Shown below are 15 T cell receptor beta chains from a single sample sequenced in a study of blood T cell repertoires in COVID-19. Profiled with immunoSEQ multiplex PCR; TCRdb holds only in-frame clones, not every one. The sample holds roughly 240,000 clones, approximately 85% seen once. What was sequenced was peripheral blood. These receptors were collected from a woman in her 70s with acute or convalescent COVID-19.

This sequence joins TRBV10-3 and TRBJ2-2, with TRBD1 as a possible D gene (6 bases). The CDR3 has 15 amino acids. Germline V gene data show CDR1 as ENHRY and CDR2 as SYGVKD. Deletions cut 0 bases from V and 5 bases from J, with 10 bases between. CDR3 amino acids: CAISESTGHTGELFF. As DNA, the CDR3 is TGTGCCATCAGTGAGTCGACAGGACATACCGGGGAGCTGTTTTTT.

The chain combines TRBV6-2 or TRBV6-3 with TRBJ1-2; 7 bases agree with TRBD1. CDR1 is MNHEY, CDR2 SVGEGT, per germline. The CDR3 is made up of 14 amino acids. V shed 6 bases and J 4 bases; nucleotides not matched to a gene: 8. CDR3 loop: CASSDRAGSYGYTF. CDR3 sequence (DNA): TGTGCCAGCAGCGACAGGGCTGGGAGCTATGGCTACACCTTC.

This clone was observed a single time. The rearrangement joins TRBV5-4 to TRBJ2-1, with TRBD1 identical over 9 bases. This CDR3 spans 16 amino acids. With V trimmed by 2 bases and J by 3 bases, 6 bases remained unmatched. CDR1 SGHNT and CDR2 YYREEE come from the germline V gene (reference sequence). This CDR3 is CASSFGGQGNYNEQFF. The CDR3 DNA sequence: TGTGCCAGCAGCTTCGGGGGACAGGGTAACTACAATGAGCAGTTCTTC.

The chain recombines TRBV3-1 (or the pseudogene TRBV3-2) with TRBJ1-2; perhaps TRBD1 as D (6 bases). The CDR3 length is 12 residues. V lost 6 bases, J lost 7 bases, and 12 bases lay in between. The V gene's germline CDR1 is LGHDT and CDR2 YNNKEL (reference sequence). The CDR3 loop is CASRPRGAGYTF. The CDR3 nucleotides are TGTGCCAGCAGACCTCGGGGGGCTGGCTACACCTTC.

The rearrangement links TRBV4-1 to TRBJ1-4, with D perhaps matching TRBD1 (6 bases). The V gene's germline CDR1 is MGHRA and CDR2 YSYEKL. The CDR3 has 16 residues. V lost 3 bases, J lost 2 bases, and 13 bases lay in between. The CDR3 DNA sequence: TGCGCCAGCAGCCAGCAGGGGCTAATGACTAATGAAAAACTGTTTTTT. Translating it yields CASSQQGLMTNEKLFF.

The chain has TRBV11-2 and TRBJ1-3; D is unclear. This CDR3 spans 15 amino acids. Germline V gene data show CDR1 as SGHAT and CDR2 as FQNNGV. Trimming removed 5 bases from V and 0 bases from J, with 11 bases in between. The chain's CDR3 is CASSTVKPSGNTIYF. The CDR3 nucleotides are TGTGCCAGCAGCACGGTGAAACCCTCTGGAAACACCATATATTTT.

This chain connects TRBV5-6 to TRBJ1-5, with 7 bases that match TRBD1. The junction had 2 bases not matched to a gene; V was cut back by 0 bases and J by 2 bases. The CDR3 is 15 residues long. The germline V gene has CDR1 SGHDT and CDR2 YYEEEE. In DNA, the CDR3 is TGTGCCAGCAGCTTGGGTCAGGGGGGCAATCAGCCCCAGCATTTT. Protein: CASSLGQGGNQPQHF.

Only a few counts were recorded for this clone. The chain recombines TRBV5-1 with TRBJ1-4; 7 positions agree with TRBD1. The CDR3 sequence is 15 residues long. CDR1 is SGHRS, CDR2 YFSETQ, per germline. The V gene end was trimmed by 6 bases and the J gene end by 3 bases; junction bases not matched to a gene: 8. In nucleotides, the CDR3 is TGCGCCAGCAAAGAGGGGGCGATGCCTAATGAAAAACTGTTTTTT. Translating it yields CASKEGAMPNEKLFF.

The CDR3 here is CASSPNPGTEAFF. The CDR3 region has the DNA TGTGCCAGCTCACCAAACCCAGGAACTGAAGCTTTCTTT. The chain employs TRBV18 and TRBJ1-1; no firm D call. The CDR3 consists of 13 residues. V was trimmed by 2 bases and J by 5 bases, leaving 9 bases between them. CDR1 is KGHSH and CDR2 is LQKENI in the germline V gene. Using reference TRBV18 and TRBJ1-1 for the parts outside the CDR3, the full variable domain is NAGVMQNPRHLVRRRGQEARLRCSPMKGHSHVYWYRQLPEEGLKFMVYLQKENIIDESGMPKERFSAEFPKEGPSILRIQQVVRGDSAAYFCASSPNPGTEAFFGQGTRLTVV.

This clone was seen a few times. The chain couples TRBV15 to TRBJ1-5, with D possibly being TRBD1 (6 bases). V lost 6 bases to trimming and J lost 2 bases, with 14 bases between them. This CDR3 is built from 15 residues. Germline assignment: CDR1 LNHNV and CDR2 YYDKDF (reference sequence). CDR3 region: CATSKDPGGNQPQHF. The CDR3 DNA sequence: TGTGCCACCAGTAAGGATCCAGGGGGCAATCAGCCCCAGCATTTT.

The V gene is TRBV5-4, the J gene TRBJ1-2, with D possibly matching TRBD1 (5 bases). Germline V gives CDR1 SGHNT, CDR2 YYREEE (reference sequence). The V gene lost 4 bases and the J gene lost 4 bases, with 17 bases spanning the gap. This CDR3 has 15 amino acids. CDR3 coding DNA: TGTGCCAGCAGCCGAAAGACAGATTCGGGCTATGGCTACACCTTC. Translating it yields CASSRKTDSGYGYTF.

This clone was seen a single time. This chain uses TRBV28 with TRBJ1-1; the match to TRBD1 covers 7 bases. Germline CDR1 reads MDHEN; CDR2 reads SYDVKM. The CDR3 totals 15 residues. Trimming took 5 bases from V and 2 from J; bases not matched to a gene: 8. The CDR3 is CASSILTGLNTEAFF. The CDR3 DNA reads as TGTGCCAGCAGTATACTGACAGGGTTAAACACTGAAGCTTTCTTT.

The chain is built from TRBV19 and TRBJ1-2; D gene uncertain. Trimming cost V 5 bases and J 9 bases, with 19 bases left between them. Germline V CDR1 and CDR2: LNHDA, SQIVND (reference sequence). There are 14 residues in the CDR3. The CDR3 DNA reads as TGTGCCAGTAGTCGACCAGGCCTCTCCAATCGCTACACCTTC. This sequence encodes CASSRPGLSNRYTF. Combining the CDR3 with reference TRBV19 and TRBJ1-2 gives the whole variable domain DGGITQSPKYLFRKEGQNVTLSCEQNLNHDAMYWYRQDPGQGLRLIYYSQIVNDFQKGDIAEGYSVSREKKESFPLTVTSAQKNPTAFYLCASSRPGLSNRYTFGSGTRLTVV.

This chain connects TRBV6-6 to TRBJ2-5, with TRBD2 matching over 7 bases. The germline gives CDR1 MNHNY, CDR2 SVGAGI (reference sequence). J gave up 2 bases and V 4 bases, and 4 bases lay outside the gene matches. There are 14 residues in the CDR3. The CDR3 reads CASSFSGPQETQYF. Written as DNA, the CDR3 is TGTGCCAGCAGTTTTAGCGGGCCTCAAGAGACCCAGTACTTC.

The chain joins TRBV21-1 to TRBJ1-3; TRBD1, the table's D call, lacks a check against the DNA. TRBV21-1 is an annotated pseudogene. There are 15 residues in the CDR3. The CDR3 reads CASSKRGHPGNTIYF. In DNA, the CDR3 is TGTGCCAGCAGCAAGCGAGGACACCCTGGAAACACCATATATTTT.